This T cell receptor beta chain was captured in a study of cytomegalovirus exposure and HLA in healthy donors. Study-level points and caveats: The study recorded about 160 TCR beta chains that were cytomegalovirus-associated. A few CMV-associated chains were confirmed in vitro to be specific for CMV antigens.

With 0 bases removed from V and 5 bases from J, the gap between germline ends came to 11 bases. The CDR3 covers 14 residues. CDR1 is SGDLS, CDR2 YYNGEE, per germline. Notes on this clone: The antigen remains undetermined.

Measured with immunoSEQ multiplex PCR; TCRdb has only the in-frame clones, and not every one. Of roughly 50,000 clones in the sample, roughly 90% are singletons; the top ten hold 0.85% to 1.2%. The origin of this receptor is a man aged 18 to 35 in good health and CMV-seronegative. The chain has TRBV9 and TRBJ2-5, with D tentatively TRBD2 (5 bases). The source material was PBMCs. The chain's CDR3 is CASSVATGFETQYF. CDR3 in DNA: TGTGCCAGCAGCGTAGCTACGGGGTTTGAGACCCAGTACTTC.